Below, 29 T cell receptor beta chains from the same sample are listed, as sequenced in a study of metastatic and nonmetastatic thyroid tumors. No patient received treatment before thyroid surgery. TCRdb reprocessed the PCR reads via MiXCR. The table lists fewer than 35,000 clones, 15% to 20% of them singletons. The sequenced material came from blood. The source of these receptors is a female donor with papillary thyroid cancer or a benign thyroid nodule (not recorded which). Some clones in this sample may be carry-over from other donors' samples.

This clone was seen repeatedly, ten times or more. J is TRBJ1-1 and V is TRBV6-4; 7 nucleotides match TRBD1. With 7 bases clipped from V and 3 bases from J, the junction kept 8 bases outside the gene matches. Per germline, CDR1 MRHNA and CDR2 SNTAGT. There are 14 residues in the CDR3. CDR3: CASKIRDRDTEAFF. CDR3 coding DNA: TGTGCCAGCAAGATCCGGGACAGAGACACTGAAGCTTTCTTT.

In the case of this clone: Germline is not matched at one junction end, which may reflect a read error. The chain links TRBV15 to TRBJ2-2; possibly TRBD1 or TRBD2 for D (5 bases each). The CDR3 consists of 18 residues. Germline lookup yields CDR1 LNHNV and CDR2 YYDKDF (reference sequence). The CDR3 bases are TGTTCCACCAGCAGGGCTATGGGGAGTACGCTATGGGCCGGGGAGCTGTTTTTT. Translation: CSTSRAMGSTLWAGELFF.

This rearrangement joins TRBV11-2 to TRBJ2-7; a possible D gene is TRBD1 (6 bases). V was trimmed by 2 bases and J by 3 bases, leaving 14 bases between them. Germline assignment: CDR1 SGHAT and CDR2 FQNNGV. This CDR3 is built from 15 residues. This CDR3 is CASSLSQGRGYEQYF. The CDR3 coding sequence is TGTGCCAGCAGCTTAAGCCAGGGGCGAGGCTACGAGCAGTACTTC.

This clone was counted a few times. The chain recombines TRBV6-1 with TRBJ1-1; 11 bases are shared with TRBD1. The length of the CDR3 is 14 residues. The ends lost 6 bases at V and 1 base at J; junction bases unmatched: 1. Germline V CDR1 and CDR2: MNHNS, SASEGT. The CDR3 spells CASRDRGRNTEAFF. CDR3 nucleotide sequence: TGTGCCAGCAGGGACAGGGGGCGGAACACTGAAGCTTTCTTT.

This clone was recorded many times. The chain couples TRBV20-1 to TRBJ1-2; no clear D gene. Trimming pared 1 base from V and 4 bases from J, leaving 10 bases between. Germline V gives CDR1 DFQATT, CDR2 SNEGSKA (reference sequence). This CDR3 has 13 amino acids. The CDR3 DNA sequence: TGCAGTGCTAGAGTAACGGGGAGCTATGGCTACACCTTC. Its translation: CSARVTGSYGYTF.

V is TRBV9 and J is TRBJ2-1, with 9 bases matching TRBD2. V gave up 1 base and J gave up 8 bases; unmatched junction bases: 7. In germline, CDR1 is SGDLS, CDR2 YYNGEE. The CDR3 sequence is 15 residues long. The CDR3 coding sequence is TGTGCCAGCAGCGTACGGCTAGCGGGGAGTGATGAGCAGTTCTTC. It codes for CASSVRLAGSDEQFF.

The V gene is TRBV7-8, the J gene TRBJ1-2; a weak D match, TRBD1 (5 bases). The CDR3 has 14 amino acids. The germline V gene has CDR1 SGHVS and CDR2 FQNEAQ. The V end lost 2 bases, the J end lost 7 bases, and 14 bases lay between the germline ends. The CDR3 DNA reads TGTGCCAGCAGCTTACTCTCTGGGGGAGGTGGCTACACCTTC. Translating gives CASSLLSGGGGYTF. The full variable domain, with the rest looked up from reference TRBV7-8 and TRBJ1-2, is GAGVSQSPRYKVAKRGQDVALRCDPISGHVSLFWYQQALGQGPEFLTYFQNEAQLDKSGLPSDRFFAERPEGSVSTLKIQRTQQEDSAVYLCASSLLSGGGGYTFGSGTRLTVV.

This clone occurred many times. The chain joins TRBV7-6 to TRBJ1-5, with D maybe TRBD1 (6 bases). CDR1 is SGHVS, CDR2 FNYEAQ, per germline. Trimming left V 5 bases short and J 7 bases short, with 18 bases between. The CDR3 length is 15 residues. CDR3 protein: CASSEYRQVGQPQHF. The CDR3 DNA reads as TGTGCCAGCAGCGAGTACCGACAGGTCGGGCAGCCCCAGCATTTT.

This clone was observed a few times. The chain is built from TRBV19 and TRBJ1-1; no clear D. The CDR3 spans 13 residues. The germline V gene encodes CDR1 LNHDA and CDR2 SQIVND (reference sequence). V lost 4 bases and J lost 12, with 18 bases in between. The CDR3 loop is CASSTTRDTETFF. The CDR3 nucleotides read TGTGCCAGTAGTACCACACGAGACACCGAAACTTTCTTT.

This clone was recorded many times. The CDR3 sequence is CASLDRGNQPQHF. In DNA, the CDR3 is TGTGCCAGCTTGGACAGGGGTAATCAGCCCCAGCATTTT. The rearrangement uses TRBV19 and TRBJ1-5, with 9 bases identical to TRBD1. With 9 bases clipped from V and 4 bases from J, the junction kept 4 bases outside the gene matches. Germline V gene data show CDR1 as LNHDA and CDR2 as SQIVND (reference sequence). CDR3 length: 13 amino acids.

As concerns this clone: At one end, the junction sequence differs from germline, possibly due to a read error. The CDR3 loop is CASSPEGQGNQPHHF. CDR3 DNA: TGTGCCAGCTCACCCGAAGGACAGGGCAATCAGCCCCACCATTTT. V is TRBV18 and J is TRBJ1-5; 8 bases align to TRBD1. The length of the CDR3 is 15 residues. Looked up from germline, CDR1 is KGHSH and CDR2 is LQKENI.

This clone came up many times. CDR3 nucleotide sequence: TGTGCCTGGAGTGCTAAGGGTGGCCAGCCCCAGCATTTT. It specifies CAWSAKGGQPQHF. V usage is TRBV30 and J usage is TRBJ1-5; D call uncertain. Trimming removed 1 base at V and 7 bases at J, with 11 bases between. This CDR3 spans 13 amino acids. The germline V gene encodes CDR1 GTSNPN and CDR2 SVGIG (reference sequence).

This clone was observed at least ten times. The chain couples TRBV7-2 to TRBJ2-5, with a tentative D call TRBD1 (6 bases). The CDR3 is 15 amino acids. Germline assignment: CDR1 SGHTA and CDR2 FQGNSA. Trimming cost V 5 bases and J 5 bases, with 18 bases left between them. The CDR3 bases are TGTGCCAGCAGCCCTCAGCGGACAGTTGGGGAGACCCAGTACTTC. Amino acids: CASSPQRTVGETQYF.

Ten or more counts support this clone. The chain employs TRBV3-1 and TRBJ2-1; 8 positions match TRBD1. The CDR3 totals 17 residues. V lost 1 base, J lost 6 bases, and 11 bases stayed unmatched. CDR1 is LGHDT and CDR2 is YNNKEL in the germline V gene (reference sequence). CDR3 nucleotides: TGTGCCAGCAGCCAAGGAGACGACAGGGGAGGTTTCAATGAGCAGTTCTTC. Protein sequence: CASSQGDDRGGFNEQFF.

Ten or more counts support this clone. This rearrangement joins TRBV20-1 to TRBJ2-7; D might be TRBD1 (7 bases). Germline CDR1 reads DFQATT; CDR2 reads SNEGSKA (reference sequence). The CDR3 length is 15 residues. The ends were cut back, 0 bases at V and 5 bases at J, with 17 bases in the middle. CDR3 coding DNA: TGCAGTGCTAGAGATCCGGAGGGACAGATAAACGAGCAGTACTTC. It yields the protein CSARDPEGQINEQYF.

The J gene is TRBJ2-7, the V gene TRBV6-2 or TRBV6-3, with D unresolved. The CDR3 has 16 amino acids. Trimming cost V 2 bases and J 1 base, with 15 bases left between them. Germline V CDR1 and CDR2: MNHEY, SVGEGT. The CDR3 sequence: CASSYRPEDASYEQYF. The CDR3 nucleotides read TGTGCCAGCAGTTACCGGCCCGAGGACGCATCCTACGAGCAGTACTTC.

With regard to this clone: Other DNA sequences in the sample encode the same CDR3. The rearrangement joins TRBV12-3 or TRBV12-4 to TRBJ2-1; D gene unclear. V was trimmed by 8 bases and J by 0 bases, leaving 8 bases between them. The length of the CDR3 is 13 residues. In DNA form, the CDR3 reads TGTGCCAGCTCCCTGAGCTCCTACAATGAGCAGTTCTTC. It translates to CASSLSSYNEQFF.

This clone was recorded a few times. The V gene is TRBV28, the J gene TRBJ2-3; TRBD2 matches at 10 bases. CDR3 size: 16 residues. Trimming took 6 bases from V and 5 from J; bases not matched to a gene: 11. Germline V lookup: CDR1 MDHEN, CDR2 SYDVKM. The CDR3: CASSLPGLAYGDTQYF. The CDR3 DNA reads TGTGCCAGCAGCCTCCCGGGACTAGCGTATGGAGATACGCAGTATTTT.

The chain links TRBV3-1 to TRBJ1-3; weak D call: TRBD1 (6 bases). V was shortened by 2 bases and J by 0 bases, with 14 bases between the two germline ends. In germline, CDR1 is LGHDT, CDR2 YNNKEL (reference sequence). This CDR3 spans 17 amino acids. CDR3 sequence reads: CASSQIWDTSSGNTIYF. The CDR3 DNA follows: TGTGCCAGCAGCCAAATTTGGGACACCAGCTCTGGAAACACCATATATTTT.

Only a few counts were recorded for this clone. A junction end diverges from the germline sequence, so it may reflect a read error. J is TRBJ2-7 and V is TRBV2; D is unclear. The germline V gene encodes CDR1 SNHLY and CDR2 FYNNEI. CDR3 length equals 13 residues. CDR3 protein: CASSPPLSYEQYF. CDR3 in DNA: TGCGCCAGCAGCCCCCCCCTCTCCTACGAGCAGTACTTC.

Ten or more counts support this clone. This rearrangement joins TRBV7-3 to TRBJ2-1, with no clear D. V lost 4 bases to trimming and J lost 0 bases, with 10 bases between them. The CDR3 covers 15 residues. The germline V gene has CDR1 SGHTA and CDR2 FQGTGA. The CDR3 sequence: CASSSSGDSYNEQFF. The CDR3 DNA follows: TGTGCCAGCAGCTCCTCTGGGGACTCCTACAATGAGCAGTTCTTC.

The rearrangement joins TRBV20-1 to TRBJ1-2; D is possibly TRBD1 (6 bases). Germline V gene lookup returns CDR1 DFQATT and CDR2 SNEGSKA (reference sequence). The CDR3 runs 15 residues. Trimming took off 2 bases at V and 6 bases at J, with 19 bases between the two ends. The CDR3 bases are TGCAGTGCTAGACCTACCGGGACATTAAGCCATGGCTACACCTTC. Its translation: CSARPTGTLSHGYTF.

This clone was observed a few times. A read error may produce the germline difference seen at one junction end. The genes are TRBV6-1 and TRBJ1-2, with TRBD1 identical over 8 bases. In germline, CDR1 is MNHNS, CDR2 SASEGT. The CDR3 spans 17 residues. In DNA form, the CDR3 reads TGTGCAAGCAACGAATACTTGACAGGGGCGACCCACTATGGCTACACCTTC. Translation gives CASNEYLTGATHYGYTF.

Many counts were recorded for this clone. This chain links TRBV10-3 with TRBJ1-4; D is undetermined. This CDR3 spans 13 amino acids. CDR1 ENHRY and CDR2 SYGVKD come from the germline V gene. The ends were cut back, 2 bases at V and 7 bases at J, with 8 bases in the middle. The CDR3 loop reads CAISEDLAEKLFF. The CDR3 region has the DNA TGTGCCATCAGTGAGGATCTGGCTGAAAAACTGTTTTTT.

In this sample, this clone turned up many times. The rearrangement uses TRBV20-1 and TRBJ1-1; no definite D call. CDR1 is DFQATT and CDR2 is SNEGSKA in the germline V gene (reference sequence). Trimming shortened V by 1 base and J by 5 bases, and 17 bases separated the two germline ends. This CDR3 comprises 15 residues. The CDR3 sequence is CSARVWKVSGTEAFF. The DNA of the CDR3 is TGCAGTGCTAGAGTGTGGAAGGTGTCGGGGACTGAAGCTTTCTTT.

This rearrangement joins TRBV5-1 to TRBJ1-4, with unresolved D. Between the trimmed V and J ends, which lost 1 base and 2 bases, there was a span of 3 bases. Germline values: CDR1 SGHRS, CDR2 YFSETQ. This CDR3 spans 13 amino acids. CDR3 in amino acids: CASSLPTNEKLFF. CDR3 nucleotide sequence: TGCGCCAGCAGCTTGCCGACTAATGAAAAACTGTTTTTT. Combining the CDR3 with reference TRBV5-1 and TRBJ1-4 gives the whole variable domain KAGVTQTPRYLIKTRGQQVTLSCSPISGHRSVSWYQQTPGQGLQFLFEYFSETQRNKGNFPGRFSGRQFSNSRSEMNVSTLELGDSALYLCASSLPTNEKLFFGSGTQLSVL.

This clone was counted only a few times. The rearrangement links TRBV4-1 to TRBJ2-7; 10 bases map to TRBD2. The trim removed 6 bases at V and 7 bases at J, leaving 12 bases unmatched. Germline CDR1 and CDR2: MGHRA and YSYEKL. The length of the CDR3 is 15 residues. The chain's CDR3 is CASSYPTSGMEEQYF. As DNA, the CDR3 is TGCGCCAGCAGTTACCCCACTAGCGGGATGGAAGAGCAGTACTTC.

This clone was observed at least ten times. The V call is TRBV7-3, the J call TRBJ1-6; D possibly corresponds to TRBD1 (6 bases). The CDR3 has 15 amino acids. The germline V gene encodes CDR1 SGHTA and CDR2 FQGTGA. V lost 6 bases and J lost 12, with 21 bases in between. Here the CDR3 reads CASSLGGGREEPLHF. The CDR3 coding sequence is TGTGCCAGCAGTTTAGGAGGGGGGCGAGAGGAACCCCTCCACTTT.

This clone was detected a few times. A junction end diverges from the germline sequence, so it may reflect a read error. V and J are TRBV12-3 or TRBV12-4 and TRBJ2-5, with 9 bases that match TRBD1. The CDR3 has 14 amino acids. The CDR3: CASSSTGGRETKYF. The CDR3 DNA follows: TGTGCCAGCAGTTCAACAGGGGGCAGGGAGACCAAGTACTTC.